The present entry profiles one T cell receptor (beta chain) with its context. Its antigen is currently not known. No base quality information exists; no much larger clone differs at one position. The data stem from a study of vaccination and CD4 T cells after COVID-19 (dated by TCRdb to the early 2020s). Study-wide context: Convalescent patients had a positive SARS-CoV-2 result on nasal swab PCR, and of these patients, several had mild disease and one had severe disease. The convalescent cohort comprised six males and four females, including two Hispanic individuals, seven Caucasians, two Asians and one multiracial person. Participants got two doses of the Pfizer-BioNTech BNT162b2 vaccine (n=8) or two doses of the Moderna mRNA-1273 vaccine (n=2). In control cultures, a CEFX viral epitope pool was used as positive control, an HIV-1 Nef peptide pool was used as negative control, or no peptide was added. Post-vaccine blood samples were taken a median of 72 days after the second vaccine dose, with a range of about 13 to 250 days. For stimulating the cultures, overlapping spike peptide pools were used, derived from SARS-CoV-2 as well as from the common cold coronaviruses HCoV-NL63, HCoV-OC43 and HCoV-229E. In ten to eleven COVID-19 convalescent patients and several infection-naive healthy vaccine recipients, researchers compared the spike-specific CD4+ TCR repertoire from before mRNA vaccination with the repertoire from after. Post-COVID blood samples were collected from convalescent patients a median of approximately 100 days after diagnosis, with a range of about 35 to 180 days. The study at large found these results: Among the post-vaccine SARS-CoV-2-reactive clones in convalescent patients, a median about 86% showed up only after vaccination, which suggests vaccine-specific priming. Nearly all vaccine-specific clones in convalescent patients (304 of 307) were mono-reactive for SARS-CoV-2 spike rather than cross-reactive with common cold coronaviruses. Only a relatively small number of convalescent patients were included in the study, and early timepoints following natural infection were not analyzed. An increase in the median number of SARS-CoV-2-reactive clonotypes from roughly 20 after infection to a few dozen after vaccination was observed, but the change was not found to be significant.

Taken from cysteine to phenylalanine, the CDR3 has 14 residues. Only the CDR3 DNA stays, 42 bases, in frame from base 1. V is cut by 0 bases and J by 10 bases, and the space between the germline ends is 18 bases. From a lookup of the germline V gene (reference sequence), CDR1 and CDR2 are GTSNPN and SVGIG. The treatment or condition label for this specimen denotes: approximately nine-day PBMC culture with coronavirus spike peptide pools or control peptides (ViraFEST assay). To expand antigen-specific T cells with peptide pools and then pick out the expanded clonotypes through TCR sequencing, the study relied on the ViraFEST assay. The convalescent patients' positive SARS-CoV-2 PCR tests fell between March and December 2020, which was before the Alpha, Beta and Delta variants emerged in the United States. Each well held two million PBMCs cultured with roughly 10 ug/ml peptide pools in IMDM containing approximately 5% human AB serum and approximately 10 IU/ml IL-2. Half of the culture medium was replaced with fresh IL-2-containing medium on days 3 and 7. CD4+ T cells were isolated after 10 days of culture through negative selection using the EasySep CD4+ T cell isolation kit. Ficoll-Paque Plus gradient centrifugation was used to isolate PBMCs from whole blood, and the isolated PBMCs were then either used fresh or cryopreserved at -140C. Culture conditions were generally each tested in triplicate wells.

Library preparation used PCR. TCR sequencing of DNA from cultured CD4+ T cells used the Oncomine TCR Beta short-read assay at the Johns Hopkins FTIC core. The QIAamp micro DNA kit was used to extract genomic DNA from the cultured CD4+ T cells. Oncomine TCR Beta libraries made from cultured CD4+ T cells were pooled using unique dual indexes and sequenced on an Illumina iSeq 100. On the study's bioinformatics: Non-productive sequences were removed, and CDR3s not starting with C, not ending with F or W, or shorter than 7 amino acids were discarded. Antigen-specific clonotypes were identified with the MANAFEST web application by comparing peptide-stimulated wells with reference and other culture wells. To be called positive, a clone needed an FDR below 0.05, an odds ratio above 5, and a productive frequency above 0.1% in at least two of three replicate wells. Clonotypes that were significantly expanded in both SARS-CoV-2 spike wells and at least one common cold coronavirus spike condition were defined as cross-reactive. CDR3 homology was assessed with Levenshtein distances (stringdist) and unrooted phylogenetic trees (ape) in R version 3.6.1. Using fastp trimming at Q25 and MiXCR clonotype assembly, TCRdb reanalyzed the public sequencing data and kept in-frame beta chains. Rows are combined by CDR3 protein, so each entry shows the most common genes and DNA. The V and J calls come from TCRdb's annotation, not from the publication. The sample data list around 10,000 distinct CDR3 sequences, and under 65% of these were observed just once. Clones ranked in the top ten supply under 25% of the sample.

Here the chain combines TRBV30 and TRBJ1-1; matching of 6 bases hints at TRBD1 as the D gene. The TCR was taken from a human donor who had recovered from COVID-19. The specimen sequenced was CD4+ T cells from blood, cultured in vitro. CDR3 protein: CAWSVEQRKGGAFF. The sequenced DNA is TGTGCCTGGAGTGTAGAGCAAAGGAAGGGGGGAGCTTTCTTT.